Listed below are T cell receptor beta chains from one sample, sequenced in a study of OX40 agonist ivuxolimab in advanced cancers. This table comes from immunoSEQ multiplex PCR, and its TCRdb copy is limited to in-frame clones, with some not included. The table records approximately 68,000 clones, around 83% of them present only once. The starting material was CD4+ or CD8+ T cells sorted from blood, obtained in a trial of the OX40 agonist ivuxolimab. The source of these receptors is an adult with an advanced solid tumor such as melanoma, head and neck, liver or kidney cancer. The CDR3 runs from the conserved cysteine through the conserved F or W. Fields, in order: V gene, clone size, J gene, D gene, CDR3 DNA, CDR3 protein. A D gene is named only where the DNA matches it firmly. Not all rows give a size; the values are once, few, many and, for expanded clones, a class.

TRBV6-6	.	TRBJ2-1	.	TGTGCCAGCAGTTACTCGAGTGCGGATGAGCAGTTCTTC	CASSYSSADEQFF
TRBV29-1	.	TRBJ2-3	TRBD2	TGCAGCGCTGTCAGTGGTGCGGGAGGCACCACAGATACGCAGTATTTT	CSAVSGAGGTTDTQYF
TRBV29-1	once	TRBJ1-1	.	TGCAGCGGCACACAGGGAGTAGAGACTGAAGCTTTCTTT	CSGTQGVETEAFF
TRBV6-6	.	TRBJ1-4	.	TGTGCCAGCACTCGGGGGGAGGAAAAACTGTTTTTT	CASTRGEEKLFF
TRBV28	.	TRBJ2-7	.	TGTGCCAGCAGAAAAACAGGTTTCTTAGACGAGCAGTACTTC	CASRKTGFLDEQYF
TRBV9	.	TRBJ2-1	.	TGTGCCAGCAGCGATGCGGCAGGGCCAGGCAATGAGCAGTTCTTC	CASSDAAGPGNEQFF
TRBV30	.	TRBJ2-3	.	TGTGCCTTCACGAGCGGCACAGATACGCAGTATTTT	CAFTSGTDTQYF
TRBV19	.	TRBJ1-2	TRBD1	TGTGCCAGTAGTATCGCCGTAACAGGGGGCTATGGCTACACCTTC	CASSIAVTGGYGYTF
TRBV6-1	.	TRBJ1-2	.	TGTGCCAGCAGTGAAATGGCAGGCCAATTAACCGCAGGCTACACCTTC	CASSEMAGQLTAGYTF
TRBV21-1	.	TRBJ2-1	.	TGTGCCAGCAGCACCTCGAGACTGTTAACCTACAATGAGCAGTTCTTC	CASSTSRLLTYNEQFF
TRBV18	.	TRBJ1-1	.	TGTGCCAGCTCACCTCGACAGAACACTGAAGCTTTCTTT	CASSPRQNTEAFF
TRBV19	.	TRBJ2-2	.	TGTGCCAGTAGTCGGGGAACCGCGAACACCGGGGAGCTGTTTTTT	CASSRGTANTGELFF
TRBV2	.	TRBJ2-2	.	TGTGCCAGCAGTTTCCAGGGGCGGGGAACCGGGGAGCTGTTTTTT	CASSFQGRGTGELFF
TRBV11-2	.	TRBJ2-7	TRBD2	TGTGCCAGCAGCTTACTAGCGGGAGGCTACGAGCAGTACTTC	CASSLLAGGYEQYF
TRBV18	.	TRBJ1-1	.	TGTGCCAGCTCACGCGGGGAAAACACTGAAGCTTTCTTT	CASSRGENTEAFF
TRBV27	.	TRBJ2-1	.	TGTGCCAGCAGTTTACAAGGACCCCGTAACAATGAGCAGTTCTTC	CASSLQGPRNNEQFF
TRBV6-1	.	TRBJ1-3	.	TGTGCCAGCAGTACAGGGAGCTCTGGAAACACCATATATTTT	CASSTGSSGNTIYF
TRBV30	.	TRBJ2-7	TRBD2	TGTGCCTGGAGTAGCACTAGCGGGAGGAGCGAGCAGTACTTC	CAWSSTSGRSEQYF
TRBV6-1	.	TRBJ1-2	.	TGTGCCAGCAGTTCGGACACCTATGGCTACACCTTC	CASSSDTYGYTF
TRBV18	once	TRBJ2-4	.	TGTGCCAGCTCACCCGGTGGTGCCAAAAACATTCAGTACTTC	CASSPGGAKNIQYF
TRBV28	.	TRBJ2-3	TRBD1	TGTGCCGGAGGGACAGGGGGCTCGTTGGATACGCAGTATTTT	CAGGTGGSLDTQYF
TRBV18	.	TRBJ1-5	.	TGTGCCAGCTCGGAAACAGGGTTTAATAGCAATCAGCCCCAGCATTTT	CASSETGFNSNQPQHF
TRBV7-2	.	TRBJ1-2	.	TGTGCCAGCAGCTCCTTAACAGGAGCGAGTGGCTACACCTTC	CASSSLTGASGYTF
TRBV27	.	TRBJ2-1	.	TGTGCCAGCAGTTTTTCTGGATCCTTGCAGTTCTTC	CASSFSGSLQFF
TRBV7-3	few	TRBJ1-1	.	TGTGCCAGCTCCCTCGACGGTGGGAACACTGAAGCTTTCTTT	CASSLDGGNTEAFF
TRBV5-4	.	TRBJ2-3	.	TGTGCCAGCAGCTTGACAGGGATGAGGACAGATACGCAGTATTTT	CASSLTGMRTDTQYF
TRBV7-9	.	TRBJ1-1	.	TGTGCCGTCCTGACACCGAACACTGAAGCTTTCTTT	CAVLTPNTEAFF
TRBV19	.	TRBJ2-5	TRBD2	TGTGCCAGTACTAGCGGGGGAGCGCGGACCCAGTACTTC	CASTSGGARTQYF
TRBV7-2	once	TRBJ2-5	TRBD2	TGTGCCAGCAGCTTGAAGGATCTAGCGGGAGGGGGGACCCAGTACTTC	CASSLKDLAGGGTQYF
TRBV4-3	.	TRBJ1-3	.	TGCGCCAGCAGCCAGGAACGGGACACCGACTCTGGAAACACCATATATTTT	CASSQERDTDSGNTIYF
TRBV5-1	.	TRBJ2-3	.	TGCGCCAGCAGCAACCCGGGGGGCACAGATACGCAGTATTTT	CASSNPGGTDTQYF
TRBV7-3	.	TRBJ2-7	TRBD1	TGTGCCAGCAGCTTGACAGGGATCCACGAGCAGTACTTC	CASSLTGIHEQYF
TRBV29-1	.	TRBJ1-1	.	TGCAGCGTTGCCAGGGGCGTAAATCTAGGGGATGAAGCTTTCTTT	CSVARGVNLGDEAFF
TRBV7-2	.	TRBJ2-2	.	TGTGCCAGCAGCAGAGACCTAAAAAACACCGGGGAGCTGTTTTTT	CASSRDLKNTGELFF
TRBV14	.	TRBJ1-1	.	TGTGCCAGCAGCCCCTGGCGAGACAGAAACACTGAAGCTTTCTTT	CASSPWRDRNTEAFF
TRBV4-2	.	TRBJ2-7	TRBD2	TGTGCCAGCAGCCAAGGGACTAGCGGGACCTTCTTCTCCTACGAGCAGTACTTC	CASSQGTSGTFFSYEQYF
TRBV5-6	.	TRBJ2-5	.	TGTGCCAGCAGGGGCAGGGGCCAAGAGACCCAGTACTTC	CASRGRGQETQYF
TRBV28	few	TRBJ2-1	.	TGTGCCAGCAGTTTATTCCAGGATGAGCAGTTCTTC	CASSLFQDEQFF
TRBV5-4	.	TRBJ1-1	TRBD1	TGTGCCAGCAGCTCTCCGGGACAGGGGAACACTGAAGCTTTCTTT	CASSSPGQGNTEAFF
TRBV28	.	TRBJ1-5	.	TGTGCCAGCAGTTCCGGACAGTTTCGCCAGCCCCAGCATTTT	CASSSGQFRQPQHF
TRBV29-1	.	TRBJ1-1	.	TGCAGCGTTACAGGGATGATAGAGGGGAACACTGAAGCTTTCTTT	CSVTGMIEGNTEAFF
TRBV5-1	.	TRBJ2-1	.	TGCGCCAGCAGCTTGTCTGGGAGCTCCTACAATGAGCAGTTCTTC	CASSLSGSSYNEQFF
TRBV11-3	.	TRBJ2-1	TRBD2	TGTGCCAGCAGCCCGCGGGAGGGGGGGGCCTCCTACAATGAGCAGTTCTTC	CASSPREGGASYNEQFF
TRBV27	.	TRBJ2-1	TRBD2	TGTGCCAGCAGTTTAGAGCGGGGGACTCAGTTCTTC	CASSLERGTQFF
TRBV25-1	.	TRBJ2-5	.	TGTGCCAGCAGTTTCCCCGGGACAAAAGAGACCCAGTACTTC	CASSFPGTKETQYF
TRBV7-9	.	TRBJ1-6	TRBD1	TGTGCCAGCACCCTCGAGGGACAGGGTGATAATTCACCCCTCCACTTT	CASTLEGQGDNSPLHF
TRBV5-1	.	TRBJ2-3	TRBD2	TGCGCCAGCAGCTTGGTAGCTAGCGGGGGGGCAGATACGCAGTATTTT	CASSLVASGGADTQYF
TRBV7-9	.	TRBJ2-7	.	TGTGCCAGCACCGATGCCGACGAGCAGTACTTC	CASTDADEQYF
TRBV7-2	.	TRBJ2-4	.	TGTGCCAGCAGCCTCATGGACAACCGGAACATTCAGTACTTC	CASSLMDNRNIQYF
TRBV9	.	TRBJ2-5	.	TGTGCCAGCAGCCCCGGGGCGGAGACCCAGTACTTC	CASSPGAETQYF
TRBV2	.	TRBJ2-7	TRBD1	TGTGCCAGCAGTGAAGATGTGGGACAGGGATACTACGAGCAGTACTTC	CASSEDVGQGYYEQYF
TRBV6-1	.	TRBJ1-2	.	TGTGCCAGCAGCGCCGGCGCAGCCTATGGCTACACCTTC	CASSAGAAYGYTF
TRBV4-1	.	TRBJ2-3	.	TGCGCCAGCAGCCAAGGTCACGGTGGCACAGATACGCAGTATTTT	CASSQGHGGTDTQYF
TRBV5-4	.	TRBJ2-7	.	TGTGCCAGCAGCCTGGGTGACAGACCCTACGAGCAGTACTTC	CASSLGDRPYEQYF
TRBV19	.	TRBJ2-2	.	TGTGCCAGTAGTCCTGGGCCAAGGTGGTCCGGGGAGCTGTTTTTT	CASSPGPRWSGELFF
TRBV28	.	TRBJ1-2	.	TGTGCCAGCAGTTTATACCTAGCTAACTATGGCTACACCTTC	CASSLYLANYGYTF
TRBV19	.	TRBJ2-2	.	TGTGCCAGTAGTATAGCTAGGGGCACCGGGGAGCTGTTTTTT	CASSIARGTGELFF
TRBV11-3	.	TRBJ1-4	TRBD1	TGTGCCAGCAGCCTGGACAGGGGGGTTGAAAAACTGTTTTTT	CASSLDRGVEKLFF